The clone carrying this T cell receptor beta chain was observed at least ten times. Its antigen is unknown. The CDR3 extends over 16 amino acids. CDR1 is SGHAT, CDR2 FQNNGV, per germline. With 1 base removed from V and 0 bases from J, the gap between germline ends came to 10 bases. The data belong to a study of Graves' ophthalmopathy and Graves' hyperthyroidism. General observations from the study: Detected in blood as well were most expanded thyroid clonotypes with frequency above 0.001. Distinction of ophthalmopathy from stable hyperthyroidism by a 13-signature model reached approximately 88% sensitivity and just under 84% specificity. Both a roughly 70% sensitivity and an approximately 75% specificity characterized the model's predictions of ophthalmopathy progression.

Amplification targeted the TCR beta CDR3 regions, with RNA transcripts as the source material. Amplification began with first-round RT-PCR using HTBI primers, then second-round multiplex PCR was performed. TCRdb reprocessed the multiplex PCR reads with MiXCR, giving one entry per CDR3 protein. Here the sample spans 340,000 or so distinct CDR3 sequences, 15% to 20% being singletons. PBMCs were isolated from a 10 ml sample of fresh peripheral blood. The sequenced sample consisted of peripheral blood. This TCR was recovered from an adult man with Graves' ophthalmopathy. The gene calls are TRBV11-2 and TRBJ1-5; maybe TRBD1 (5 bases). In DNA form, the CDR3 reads TGTGCCAGCAGCTTAGGGGCAGGGATTAGCAATCAGCCCCAGCATTTT. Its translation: CASSLGAGISNQPQHF.